The TCR beta chain described here comes from a study of T-cell memory formation after mild COVID-19. This clonotype was found a few times. The 5'RACE method, run with constant-segment primers, produced TCR alpha and TCR beta cDNA libraries (carrying sample barcodes and UMIs). TCRdb fed the 5' RACE reads into MiXCR, producing one record per CDR3 protein. The repertoire includes under 250,000 distinct CDR3 sequences, 15% of them detected once, and more than 2% sits in the top ten. This TCR derives from an adult woman who had mild COVID-19 (a few samples of this study predate the infection). Cell type and time point are not known. Source material: PBMCs or a T cell subset sorted from them (not recorded which).

The CDR3 sequence: CASSIGTDNQPQHF. CDR3 DNA sequence: TGTGCCAGCAGTATCGGGACAGACAATCAGCCCCAGCATTTT. The rearrangement joins TRBV12-3 or TRBV12-4 to TRBJ1-5; 7 bases map to TRBD1. V lost 5 bases and J lost 3; bases outside the gene matches: 4. The CDR3 has 14 amino acids.